This is a list of T cell receptor beta chains from one sample in a study of vaccination and CD4 T cells after COVID-19. TCRdb processed the PCR reads anew with MiXCR; each CDR3 protein has one entry. Of approximately 15,000 distinct CDR3 sequences in the sample, approximately 26% were seen once. Antigen specificity for these receptors is unknown. The sample was cultured CD4+ T cells from blood. These receptors came from a human donor with COVID-19. CDR3s include the opening cysteine and the closing phenylalanine or tryptophan. Each record gives: V gene, J gene, clone size, D gene, CDR3 protein, CDR3 DNA. A D gene is named only where the DNA matches it firmly. Where a row states a size, it is once, few, many or the class of an expanded clone; other rows omit it.

V: TRBV2
J: TRBJ2-3
size: .
D: TRBD1
CDR3: CASSVLGTADTQYF
DNA: TGTGCCAGCAGTGTATTAGGGACAGCAGATACGCAGTATTTT

V: TRBV11-1
J: TRBJ2-5
size: few
D: .
CDR3: CASSRTVGYQETQYF
DNA: TGTGCCAGCAGCCGCACCGTGGGGTACCAAGAGACCCAGTACTTC

V: TRBV9
J: TRBJ1-4
size: few
D: .
CDR3: CASSLQDGFAEKLFF
DNA: TGTGCCAGCAGCTTACAGGACGGTTTCGCCGAAAAACTGTTTTTT

V: TRBV20-1
J: TRBJ2-4
size: few
D: .
CDR3: CSASMKQGRENIQYF
DNA: TGCAGTGCTAGCATGAAACAGGGTCGCGAAAACATTCAGTACTTC

V: TRBV19
J: TRBJ2-5
size: .
D: TRBD1
CDR3: CASSGTGFETQYF
DNA: TGTGCCAGTAGCGGGACAGGGTTTGAGACCCAGTACTTC

V: TRBV28
J: TRBJ2-7
size: few
D: TRBD2
CDR3: CASSPLAGGRYEQYF
DNA: TGTGCCAGCAGTCCTCTAGCGGGGGGCCGTTACGAGCAGTACTTC

V: TRBV4-3
J: TRBJ1-2
size: .
D: .
CDR3: CASSLVGTDGYTF
DNA: TGCGCCAGCAGCCTAGTTGGGACGGATGGCTACACCTTC

V: TRBV27
J: TRBJ2-5
size: few
D: .
CDR3: CASSAHDSLFQETQYF
DNA: TGTGCCAGCAGCGCTCATGACAGCCTCTTCCAAGAGACCCAGTACTTC

V: TRBV7-2
J: TRBJ2-4
size: .
D: TRBD1
CDR3: CASSFGTVENIQYF
DNA: TGTGCCAGCAGCTTTGGGACAGTTGAAAACATTCAGTACTTC

V: TRBV19
J: TRBJ1-1
size: .
D: .
CDR3: CASSTSGTVNTEAFF
DNA: TGTGCCAGTAGTACCTCCGGGACGGTAAACACTGAAGCTTTCTTT

V: TRBV7-9
J: TRBJ2-1
size: few
D: TRBD1
CDR3: CASSWNRDRGGVGQFF
DNA: TGTGCCAGCAGCTGGAACCGGGACAGGGGGGGTGTAGGGCAGTTCTTC

V: TRBV20-1
J: TRBJ1-2
size: few
D: .
CDR3: CSAASGGTYGYTF
DNA: TGCAGTGCCGCGTCGGGGGGGACCTATGGCTACACCTTC

V: TRBV6-1
J: TRBJ2-7
size: few
D: .
CDR3: CASYPNGLGEDPYEQYF
DNA: TGTGCCAGCTACCCCAACGGGCTAGGGGAAGATCCCTACGAGCAGTACTTC

V: TRBV7-9
J: TRBJ1-1
size: few
D: .
CDR3: CASSRMASNTEAFF
DNA: TGTGCCAGCAGCCGTATGGCATCGAACACTGAAGCTTTCTTT

V: TRBV7-9
J: TRBJ2-3
size: .
D: TRBD1
CDR3: CASSGSGQSFTDTQYF
DNA: TGTGCCAGCAGCGGATCGGGACAGAGCTTCACAGATACGCAGTATTTT

V: TRBV20-1
J: TRBJ2-2
size: .
D: .
CDR3: CSARLGFNTGELFF
DNA: TGCAGTGCTAGACTGGGTTTTAACACCGGGGAGCTGTTTTTT

V: TRBV6-1
J: TRBJ2-1
size: .
D: .
CDR3: CATSVQGHSYNEQFF
DNA: TGTGCCACCTCTGTACAGGGACACTCCTACAATGAGCAGTTCTTC

V: TRBV19
J: TRBJ1-6
size: .
D: .
CDR3: CASAPRQANNSPLHF
DNA: TGTGCCAGTGCACCCCGACAGGCGAATAATTCACCCCTCCACTTT

V: TRBV20-1
J: TRBJ2-5
size: .
D: TRBD2
CDR3: CSASILAGALGQETQYF
DNA: TGCAGTGCTAGTATCCTAGCGGGGGCCCTGGGACAAGAGACCCAGTACTTC

V: TRBV20-1
J: TRBJ1-6
size: .
D: TRBD1
CDR3: CSAREGQPNGYNSPLHF
DNA: TGCAGTGCTAGGGAGGGACAGCCAAACGGTTATAATTCACCCCTCCACTTT

V: TRBV12-3/TRBV12-4
J: TRBJ2-5
size: .
D: TRBD1
CDR3: CASTKTGVGETQYF
DNA: TGTGCCAGCACTAAGACAGGGGTGGGAGAGACCCAGTACTTC

V: TRBV7-9
J: TRBJ2-5
size: few
D: .
CDR3: CASSPSSAETQYF
DNA: TGTGCCAGCAGCCCTTCTAGCGCTGAGACCCAGTACTTC

V: TRBV5-6
J: TRBJ1-5
size: few
D: .
CDR3: CASSLAGGYSNQPQHF
DNA: TGTGCCAGCAGCTTAGCGGGGGGATATAGCAATCAGCCCCAGCATTTT

V: TRBV20-1
J: TRBJ2-2
size: few
D: .
CDR3: CSARDLRGGRGGELFF
DNA: TGCAGTGCTAGAGATTTGCGGGGCGGGCGCGGCGGGGAGCTGTTTTTT

V: TRBV20-1
J: TRBJ2-7
size: few
D: .
CDR3: CSARTPGSSVWEQYF
DNA: TGCAGTGCTAGGACCCCGGGTTCGAGCGTGTGGGAGCAGTACTTC

V: TRBV5-1
J: TRBJ2-1
size: .
D: TRBD2
CDR3: CASRFSGGARDEQFF
DNA: TGCGCCAGCAGGTTTAGCGGGGGGGCCAGGGATGAGCAGTTCTTC

V: TRBV20-1
J: TRBJ2-1
size: .
D: TRBD2
CDR3: CSARSGGGSYNEQFF
DNA: TGCAGTGCCCGTAGCGGGGGGGGCTCCTACAATGAGCAGTTCTTC

V: TRBV11-2
J: TRBJ2-7
size: .
D: TRBD2
CDR3: CASSLGGLAGGSSYEQYF
DNA: TGTGCCAGCAGCCTAGGGGGACTAGCGGGGGGAAGCTCCTACGAGCAGTACTTC

V: TRBV11-2
J: TRBJ2-1
size: .
D: .
CDR3: CASSLSTFEQFF
DNA: TGTGCCAGCAGCTTATCGACCTTTGAGCAGTTCTTC

V: TRBV19
J: TRBJ2-3
size: few
D: TRBD1
CDR3: CASSVGQGVDTQYF
DNA: TGTGCCAGTAGTGTCGGACAGGGTGTAGATACGCAGTATTTT

V: TRBV19
J: TRBJ2-3
size: .
D: TRBD2
CDR3: CASTPRLAGVTDTQYF
DNA: TGTGCCAGTACACCCCGGCTAGCGGGGGTCACAGATACGCAGTATTTT

V: TRBV11-3
J: TRBJ2-4
size: .
D: .
CDR3: CASSQTTGGLIAKNIQYF
DNA: TGTGCCAGCAGCCAAACGACTGGGGGCCTCATAGCCAAAAACATTCAGTACTTC

V: TRBV12-3/TRBV12-4
J: TRBJ2-2
size: .
D: .
CDR3: CASSFSGELFF
DNA: TGTGCCAGCAGTTTTTCAGGGGAGCTGTTTTTT

V: TRBV2
J: TRBJ2-2
size: few
D: .
CDR3: CASNGQSSTGELFF
DNA: TGTGCCAGCAACGGACAGTCCTCCACCGGGGAGCTGTTTTTT

V: TRBV2
J: TRBJ2-7
size: .
D: .
CDR3: CASALTRSAEQYF
DNA: TGTGCCAGCGCCCTCACGAGGTCCGCCGAGCAGTACTTC

V: TRBV5-1
J: TRBJ2-5
size: .
D: .
CDR3: CASSLVGQETQYF
DNA: TGCGCCAGCAGCTTGGTTGGGCAAGAGACCCAGTACTTC

V: TRBV2
J: TRBJ1-1
size: few
D: TRBD1
CDR3: CASSRDSLGAFF
DNA: TGTGCCAGCAGCCGGGACAGCCTGGGAGCTTTCTTT

V: TRBV7-6
J: TRBJ2-3
size: few
D: TRBD2
CDR3: CASSLAPPSSGVKSTDTQYF
DNA: TGTGCCAGCAGCTTAGCACCCCCGAGTAGCGGGGTAAAAAGCACAGATACGCAGTATTTT

V: TRBV18
J: TRBJ1-3
size: once
D: .
CDR3: CASSPPGTPSGNTIYF
DNA: TGTGCCAGCTCACCACCGGGGACTCCCTCTGGAAACACCATATATTTT

V: TRBV6-1
J: TRBJ1-2
size: few
D: .
CDR3: CASTPLTGTLNYGYTF
DNA: TGTGCCAGCACTCCTCTGACCGGGACACTTAACTATGGCTACACCTTC

V: TRBV2
J: TRBJ2-2
size: .
D: TRBD2
CDR3: CASSYERGRRTGELFF
DNA: TGTGCCAGCAGTTACGAGCGGGGGCGGAGGACCGGGGAGCTGTTTTTT

V: TRBV19
J: TRBJ1-6
size: .
D: .
CDR3: CASSILQRSSYNSPLHF
DNA: TGTGCCAGTAGTATTCTTCAGCGAAGCTCCTATAATTCACCCCTCCACTTT

V: TRBV4-2
J: TRBJ2-1
size: .
D: TRBD1
CDR3: CASSRTPLGTGYSDEQFF
DNA: TGTGCCAGCAGCCGTACCCCCCTCGGGACAGGGTACTCGGATGAGCAGTTCTTC

V: TRBV3-1
J: TRBJ1-6
size: .
D: .
CDR3: CASSQGQKNSPLHF
DNA: TGTGCCAGCAGCCAAGGACAGAAGAATTCACCCCTCCACTTT

V: TRBV7-2
J: TRBJ1-2
size: .
D: .
CDR3: CASSTPGGFWGYTF
DNA: TGTGCCAGCAGCACGCCGGGTGGGTTTTGGGGCTACACCTTC

V: TRBV30
J: TRBJ1-4
size: .
D: TRBD1
CDR3: CAWSRDRSTNEKLFF
DNA: TGTGCCTGGAGTCGGGACAGATCAACTAATGAAAAACTGTTTTTT

V: TRBV18
J: TRBJ1-2
size: .
D: .
CDR3: CASSLNRQGYGYTF
DNA: TGTGCCAGCTCACTGAATCGACAAGGCTATGGCTACACCTTC

V: TRBV12-3/TRBV12-4
J: TRBJ2-7
size: .
D: .
CDR3: CASRAPGPRGEQYF
DNA: TGTGCCAGCAGGGCCCCGGGTCCGCGTGGAGAGCAGTACTTC

V: TRBV18
J: TRBJ2-3
size: few
D: .
CDR3: CASSPPLSHRASTDTQYF
DNA: TGTGCCAGCTCACCACCTTTATCCCACAGGGCTAGCACAGATACGCAGTATTTT

V: TRBV2
J: TRBJ1-6
size: .
D: TRBD1
CDR3: CASFRQGEFSPLHF
DNA: TGTGCCAGCTTCCGACAGGGGGAGTTTTCACCCCTCCACTTT

V: TRBV9
J: TRBJ2-2
size: large
D: .
CDR3: CASSALAAANTGELFF
DNA: TGTGCCAGCAGCGCTCTCGCGGCAGCCAACACCGGGGAGCTGTTTTTT

V: TRBV29-1
J: TRBJ1-5
size: .
D: .
CDR3: CSVTDRSNQPQHF
DNA: TGCAGCGTTACGGACAGAAGCAATCAGCCCCAGCATTTT

V: TRBV5-6
J: TRBJ2-2
size: .
D: .
CDR3: CASSLGDTGELFF
DNA: TGTGCCAGCAGCTTGGGGGACACCGGGGAGCTGTTTTTT

V: TRBV30
J: TRBJ2-4
size: .
D: .
CDR3: CAWSVGTAQYF
DNA: TGTGCCTGGAGTGTTGGGACCGCTCAGTACTTC

V: TRBV7-2
J: TRBJ1-5
size: few
D: .
CDR3: CASSLGQNQPQHF
DNA: TGTGCCAGCAGCTTGGGACAAAATCAGCCCCAGCATTTT